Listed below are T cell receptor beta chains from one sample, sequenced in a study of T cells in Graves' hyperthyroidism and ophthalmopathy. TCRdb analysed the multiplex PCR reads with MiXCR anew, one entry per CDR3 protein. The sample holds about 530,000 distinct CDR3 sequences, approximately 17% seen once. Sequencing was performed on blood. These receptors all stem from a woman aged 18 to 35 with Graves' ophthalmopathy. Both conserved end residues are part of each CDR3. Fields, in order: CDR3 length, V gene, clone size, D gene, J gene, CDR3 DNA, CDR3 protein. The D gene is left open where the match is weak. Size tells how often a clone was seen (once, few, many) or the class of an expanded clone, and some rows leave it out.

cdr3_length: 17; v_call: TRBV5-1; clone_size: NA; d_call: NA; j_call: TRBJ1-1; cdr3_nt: TGCGCCAGCAGCTTCATTTCGGAAGGACGAGGGAACACTGAAGCTTTCTTT; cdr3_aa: CASSFISEGRGNTEAFF
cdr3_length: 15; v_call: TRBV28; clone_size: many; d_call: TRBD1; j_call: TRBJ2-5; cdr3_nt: TGTGCCAGCAGTTTCGACCGACAGGGCTCAGAGACCCAGTACTTC; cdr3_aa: CASSFDRQGSETQYF
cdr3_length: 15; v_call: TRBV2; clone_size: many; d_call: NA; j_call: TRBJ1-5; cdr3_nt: TGTGCCAGCAGTGGCAGCCTCCCCAGCAATCAGCCCCAGCATTTT; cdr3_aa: CASSGSLPSNQPQHF
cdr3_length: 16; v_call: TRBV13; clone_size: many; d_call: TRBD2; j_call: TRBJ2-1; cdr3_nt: TGTGCCAGCAGTTCGGGGACTAGCGGGAAGTACAATGAGCAGTTCTTC; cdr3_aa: CASSSGTSGKYNEQFF
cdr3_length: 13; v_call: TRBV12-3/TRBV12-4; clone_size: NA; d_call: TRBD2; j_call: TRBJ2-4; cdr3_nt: TGTGCCAGCAGTTTAGGGACTAGCGTCATTCAGTACTTC; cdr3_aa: CASSLGTSVIQYF
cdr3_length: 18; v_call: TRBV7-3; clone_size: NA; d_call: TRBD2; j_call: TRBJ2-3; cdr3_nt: TGTGCCAGCAGCCCCCTCGGGGGTGGACTAGCGGAGGTAGATACGCAGTATTTT; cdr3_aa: CASSPLGGGLAEVDTQYF
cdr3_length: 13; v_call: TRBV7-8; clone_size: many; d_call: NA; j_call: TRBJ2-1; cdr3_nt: TGTGCCAGCAGCTTAGCGGACATCAATGAGCAGTTCTTC; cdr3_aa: CASSLADINEQFF
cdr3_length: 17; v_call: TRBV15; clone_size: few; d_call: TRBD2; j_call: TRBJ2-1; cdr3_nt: TGTGCCACCAGCAGAGATGGTACAGGACTAGCAGACAATGAGCAGTTCTTC; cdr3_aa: CATSRDGTGLADNEQFF
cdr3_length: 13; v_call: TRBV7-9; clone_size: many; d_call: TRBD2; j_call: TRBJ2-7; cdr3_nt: TGTGCCAGCAGCGGACTAGCGGACTACGAGCAGTACTTC; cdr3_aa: CASSGLADYEQYF
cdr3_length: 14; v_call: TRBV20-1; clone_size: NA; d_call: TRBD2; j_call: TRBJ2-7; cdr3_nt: TGCAGTGCTAGAGTAAGCGGGGGGGCCGACGAGCAGTACTTC; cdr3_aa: CSARVSGGADEQYF
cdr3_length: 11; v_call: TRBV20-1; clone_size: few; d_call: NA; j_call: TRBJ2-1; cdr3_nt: TGCAGTCAACTCGGGATTAATGAGCAGTTCTTC; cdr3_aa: CSQLGINEQFF
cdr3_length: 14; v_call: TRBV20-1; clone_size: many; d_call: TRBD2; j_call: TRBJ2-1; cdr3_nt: TGCAGTGCCATAGGACTAGCGGGGAACAATGAGCAGTTCTTC; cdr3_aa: CSAIGLAGNNEQFF
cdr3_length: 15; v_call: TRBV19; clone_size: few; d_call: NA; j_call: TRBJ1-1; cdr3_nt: TGTGCCAGTAGTCTTGCTTTGGATGGGAACACTGAAGCTTTCTTT; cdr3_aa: CASSLALDGNTEAFF
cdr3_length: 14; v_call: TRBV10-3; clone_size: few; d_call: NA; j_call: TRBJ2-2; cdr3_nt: TGTGCCATCCCCGGGACTGAGAACACCGGGGAGCTGTTTTTT; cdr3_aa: CAIPGTENTGELFF
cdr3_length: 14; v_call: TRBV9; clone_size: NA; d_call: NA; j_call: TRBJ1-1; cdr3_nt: TGTGCCAGCAGCGTAGGCCCTGGCAGATTTGAAGCTTTCTTT; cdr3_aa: CASSVGPGRFEAFF
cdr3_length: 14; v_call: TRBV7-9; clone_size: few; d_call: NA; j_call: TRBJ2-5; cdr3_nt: TGTGCCAGCAGCGTTTCGACTGGTCAAGAGACCCAGTACTTC; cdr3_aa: CASSVSTGQETQYF
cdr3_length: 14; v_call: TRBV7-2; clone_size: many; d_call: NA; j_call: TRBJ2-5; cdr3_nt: TGTGCCAGCAGGCAAAAGCGGTCCCAAGAGACCCAGTACTTC; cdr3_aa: CASRQKRSQETQYF
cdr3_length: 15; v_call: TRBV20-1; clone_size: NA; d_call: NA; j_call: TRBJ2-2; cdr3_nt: TGCAGTGCTAGTACGGCTAGCCGGAACACCGGGGAGCTGTTTTTT; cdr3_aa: CSASTASRNTGELFF
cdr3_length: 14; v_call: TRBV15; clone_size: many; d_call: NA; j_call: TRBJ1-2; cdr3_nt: TGTGCCACCAGCCCCAAGGCAGGAGAATATGGCTACACCTTC; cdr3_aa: CATSPKAGEYGYTF
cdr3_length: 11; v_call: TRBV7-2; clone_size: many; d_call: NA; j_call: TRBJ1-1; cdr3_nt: TGTGCCAGCAGCTTACTAACTGAAGCTTTCTTT; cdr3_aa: CASSLLTEAFF
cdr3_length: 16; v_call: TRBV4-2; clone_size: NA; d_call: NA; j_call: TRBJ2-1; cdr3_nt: TGTGCCAGCAGCCAAGAGGCCGGCCGATCCTACAATGAGCAGTTCTTC; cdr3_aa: CASSQEAGRSYNEQFF
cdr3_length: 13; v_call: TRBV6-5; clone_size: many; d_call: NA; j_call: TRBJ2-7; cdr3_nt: TGTGCCAGCAATGATCAGGGTTCCTACGAGCAGTACTTC; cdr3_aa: CASNDQGSYEQYF
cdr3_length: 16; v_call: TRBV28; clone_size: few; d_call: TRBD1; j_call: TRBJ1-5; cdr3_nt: TGTGCCAGCAGTCCTAACGAGGGGGCCAGCAATCAGCCCCAGCATTTT; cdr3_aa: CASSPNEGASNQPQHF
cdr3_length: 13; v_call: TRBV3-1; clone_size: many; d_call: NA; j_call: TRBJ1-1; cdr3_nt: TGTGCCAGCAGCAATCGGGTGAACACTGAAGCTTTCTTT; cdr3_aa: CASSNRVNTEAFF
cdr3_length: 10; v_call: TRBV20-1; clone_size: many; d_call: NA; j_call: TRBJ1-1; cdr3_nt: TGCAGTGCTAGATTGGGGCCTGCTTTCTTT; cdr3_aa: CSARLGPAFF
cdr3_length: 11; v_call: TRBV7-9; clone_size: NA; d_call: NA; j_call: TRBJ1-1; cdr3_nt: TGTGCCAGCACCCGACGTGGTGAAGCTTTCTTT; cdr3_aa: CASTRRGEAFF
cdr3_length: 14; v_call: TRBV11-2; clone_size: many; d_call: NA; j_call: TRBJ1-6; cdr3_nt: TGTGCCAGCAGTCCCGGGACCGCCGTTTGGCCCCTCCACTTT; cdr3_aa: CASSPGTAVWPLHF
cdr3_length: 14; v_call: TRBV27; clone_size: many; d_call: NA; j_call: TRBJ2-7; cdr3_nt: TGTGCCAGCAGTTTAGGGCCCAGTGGCTACGAGCAGTACTTC; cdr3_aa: CASSLGPSGYEQYF
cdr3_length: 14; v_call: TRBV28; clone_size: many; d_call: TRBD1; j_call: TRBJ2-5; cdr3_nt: TGTGCCAGCAGCCCTCCAGGACAGGGAGGGACCCAGTACTTC; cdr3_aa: CASSPPGQGGTQYF
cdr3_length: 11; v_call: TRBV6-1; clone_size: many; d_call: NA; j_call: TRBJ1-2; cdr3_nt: TGTGCCAGCAGCGAACTGTATGGCTACACCTTC; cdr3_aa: CASSELYGYTF
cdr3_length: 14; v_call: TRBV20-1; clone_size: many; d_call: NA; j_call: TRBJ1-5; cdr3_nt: TGCAGTGCTAGAGATGGGGCAGTTAATCAGCCCCAGCATTTT; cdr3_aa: CSARDGAVNQPQHF
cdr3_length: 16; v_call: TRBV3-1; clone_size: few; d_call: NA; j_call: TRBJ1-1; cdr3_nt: TGTGCCAGCAGCGTTCAGTATCAGGGAGGCGACACTGAAGCTTTCTTT; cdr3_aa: CASSVQYQGGDTEAFF
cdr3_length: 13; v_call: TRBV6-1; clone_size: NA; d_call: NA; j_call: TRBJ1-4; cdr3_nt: TGTGCCAGCCTGAGACAGCGAAATGAAAAACTGTTTTTT; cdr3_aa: CASLRQRNEKLFF
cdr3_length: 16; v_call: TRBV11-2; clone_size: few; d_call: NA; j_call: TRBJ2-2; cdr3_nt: TGTGCCAGCAGCTTAATTGGGGCAGCGAACACCGGGGAGCTGTTTTTT; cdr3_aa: CASSLIGAANTGELFF
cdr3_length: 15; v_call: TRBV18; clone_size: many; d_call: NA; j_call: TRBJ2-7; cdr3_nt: TGTGCCAGCCCCTACCGGGGAACCTACTCCTACGAGCAGTACTTC; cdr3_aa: CASPYRGTYSYEQYF
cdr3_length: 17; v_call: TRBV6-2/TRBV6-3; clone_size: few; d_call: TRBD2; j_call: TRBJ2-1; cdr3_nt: TGTGCCAGCCGGGGACTAGCGGGTATATCTACCTACAATGAGCAGTTCTTC; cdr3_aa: CASRGLAGISTYNEQFF
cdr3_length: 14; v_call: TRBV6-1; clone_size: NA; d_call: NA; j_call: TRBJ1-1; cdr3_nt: TGTGCCAGCAAAGTTGGAGGGGAGGCGGCTGAAGCTTTCTTT; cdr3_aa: CASKVGGEAAEAFF
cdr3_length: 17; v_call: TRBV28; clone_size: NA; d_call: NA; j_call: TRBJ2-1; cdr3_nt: TGTGCCAGCAGTTTAGGGAGGCAGGCCCTTTCCTACAATGAGCAGTTCTTC; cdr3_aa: CASSLGRQALSYNEQFF
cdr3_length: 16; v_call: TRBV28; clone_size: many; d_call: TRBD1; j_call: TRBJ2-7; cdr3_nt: TGTGCCAGCAGTTTACTGGAGACAGGGGCCCCCTACGAGCAGTACTTC; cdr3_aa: CASSLLETGAPYEQYF
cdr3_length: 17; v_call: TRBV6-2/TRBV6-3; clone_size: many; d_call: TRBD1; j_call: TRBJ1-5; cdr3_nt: TGTGCCAGCAGTTCCACAGGGGCGGGACCTAGCAATCAGCCCCAGCATTTT; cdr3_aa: CASSSTGAGPSNQPQHF
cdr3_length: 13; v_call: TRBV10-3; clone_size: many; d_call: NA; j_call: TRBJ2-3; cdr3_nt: TGTGCCATCAGTGAGTCTGCGACAGATACGCAGTATTTT; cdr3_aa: CAISESATDTQYF
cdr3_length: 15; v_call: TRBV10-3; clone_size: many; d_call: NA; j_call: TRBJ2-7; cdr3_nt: TGTGCCATCAGTGGGGGCGGACTTAGCTCCTACGAGCAGTACTTC; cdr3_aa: CAISGGGLSSYEQYF
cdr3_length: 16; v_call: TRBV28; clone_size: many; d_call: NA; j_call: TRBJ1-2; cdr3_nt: TGTGCCAGCAAACGGGCCCGACGGGGCGTGAACTATGGCTACACCTTC; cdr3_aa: CASKRARRGVNYGYTF
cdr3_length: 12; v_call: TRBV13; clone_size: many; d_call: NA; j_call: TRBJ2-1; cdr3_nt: TGTGCCAGCAGCTTACTGGTACATGAGCAGTTCTTC; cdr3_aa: CASSLLVHEQFF
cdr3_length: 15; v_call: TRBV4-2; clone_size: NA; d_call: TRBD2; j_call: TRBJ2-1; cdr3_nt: TGTGCCAGCAGCCGAGGGACTAGCGAGGTGTCGGAGCAGTTCTTC; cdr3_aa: CASSRGTSEVSEQFF
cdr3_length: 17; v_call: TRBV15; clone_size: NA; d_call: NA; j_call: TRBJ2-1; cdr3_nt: TGTGCCACCAGCAGAGAACTAGCCGGCTACTCCTACAATGAGCAGTTCTTC; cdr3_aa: CATSRELAGYSYNEQFF
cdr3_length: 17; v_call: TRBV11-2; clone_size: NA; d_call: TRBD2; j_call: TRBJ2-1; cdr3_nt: TGTGCCAGCAGCTTAGGAGTAGCGGGAGGACTATCCAATGAGCAGTTCTTC; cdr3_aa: CASSLGVAGGLSNEQFF
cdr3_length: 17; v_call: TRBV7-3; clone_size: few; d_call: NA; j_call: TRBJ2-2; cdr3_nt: TGTGCCAGCAGCTTAGAGTTAGGTGGGAGTCGGACCGGGGAGCTGTTTTTT; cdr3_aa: CASSLELGGSRTGELFF
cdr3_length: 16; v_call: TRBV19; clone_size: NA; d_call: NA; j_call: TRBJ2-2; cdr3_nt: TGTGCCAGTGGGGGGAGACAGGGTTGGGGCACCGGGGAGCTGTTTTTT; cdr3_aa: CASGGRQGWGTGELFF
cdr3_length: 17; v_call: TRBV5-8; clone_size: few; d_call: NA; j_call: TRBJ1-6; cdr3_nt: TGTGCCAGCAGCCACAGATACCTGGGCTCCTATAATTCACCCCTCCACTTT; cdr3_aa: CASSHRYLGSYNSPLHF
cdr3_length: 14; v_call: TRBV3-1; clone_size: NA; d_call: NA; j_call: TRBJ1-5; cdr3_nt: TGTGCCAGCAGGCAGGGGCTTAGCAATCAGCCCCAGCATTTT; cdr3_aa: CASRQGLSNQPQHF